This TCR beta chain stems from a study of blood T cells in healthy people across ages. In its sample, this clonotype was seen a few times. Researchers collected 7.5 to 10 milliliters of peripheral blood from every single donor. Extraction of total RNA produced a minimum of 5 micrograms from each sample. The CDR3 has 15 residues. A second roughly 7 to 11 cycle PCR used barcoded and J-beta primers. TCRdb itself ran the 5' RACE reads through MiXCR, one entry per CDR3 protein. The table includes approximately 760,000 distinct CDR3 sequences, 25% detected once. The sample also formed part of further work on T cells of mothers and their children. From that report: In the second PCR, M1S primer introduced barcodes and 2-4 random bases.

The clonotype originates from a boy younger than 18 in good health. The chain links TRBV12-3 or TRBV12-4 to TRBJ2-1; D is tentatively TRBD1 or TRBD2 (5 bases each). The end of the DNA fits TRBJ2-7 better, so the J call may be wrong. The sequencing sample was made of blood. In DNA form, the CDR3 reads TGTGCCAGCAGTCCGACGGGAAGGGGCATGGACGAGCAGTACTTC. Translation gives CASSPTGRGMDEQYF.